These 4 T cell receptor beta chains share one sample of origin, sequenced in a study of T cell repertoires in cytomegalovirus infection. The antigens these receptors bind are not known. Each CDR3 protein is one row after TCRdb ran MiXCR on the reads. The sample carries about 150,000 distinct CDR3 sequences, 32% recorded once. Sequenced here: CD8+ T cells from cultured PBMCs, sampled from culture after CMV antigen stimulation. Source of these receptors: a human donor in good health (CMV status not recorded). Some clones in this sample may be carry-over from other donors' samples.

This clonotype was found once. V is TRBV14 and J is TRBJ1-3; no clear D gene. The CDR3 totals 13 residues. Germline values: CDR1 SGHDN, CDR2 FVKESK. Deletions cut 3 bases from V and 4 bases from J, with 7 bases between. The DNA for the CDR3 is TGTGCCAGCAGCCATTTCCCGGGAAACACCATATATTTT. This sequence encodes CASSHFPGNTIYF.

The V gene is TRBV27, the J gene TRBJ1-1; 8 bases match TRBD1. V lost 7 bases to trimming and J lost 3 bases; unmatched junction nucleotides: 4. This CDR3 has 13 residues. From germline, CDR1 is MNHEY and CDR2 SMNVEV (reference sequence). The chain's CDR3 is CASTGQGDTEAFF. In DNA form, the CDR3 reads TGTGCCAGCACCGGACAGGGTGACACTGAAGCTTTCTTT.

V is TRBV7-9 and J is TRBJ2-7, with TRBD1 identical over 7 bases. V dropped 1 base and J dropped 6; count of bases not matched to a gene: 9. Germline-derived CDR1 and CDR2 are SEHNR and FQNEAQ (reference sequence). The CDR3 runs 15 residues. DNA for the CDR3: TGTGCCAGCAGCTTAGTAACAGGGGCCCGGGGCGAGCAGTACTTC. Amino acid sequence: CASSLVTGARGEQYF.

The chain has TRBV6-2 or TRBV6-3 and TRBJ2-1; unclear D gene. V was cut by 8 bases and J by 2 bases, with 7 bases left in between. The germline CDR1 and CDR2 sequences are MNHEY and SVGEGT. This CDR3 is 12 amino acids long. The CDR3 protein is CASGPTYNEQFF. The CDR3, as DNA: TGTGCCAGCGGGCCTACCTACAATGAGCAGTTCTTC.